The 27 T cell receptor beta chains reported below all come from one sample, sequenced in a study of blood T cells in healthy people across ages. It was with a sample-barcoded 5' primer and a J-beta primer mix that a second PCR of about 6 to 11 cycles was run. Each CDR3 protein gets one entry after TCRdb re-called the 5' RACE reads with MiXCR. The sample consists of over a million distinct CDR3 sequences, 45% to 70% of them appearing once. Material: blood. The receptors originated from a man younger than 35 in good health.

The CDR3 DNA reads as TGTGCCACCAGCAGAGAAGAGGACGGAAACACTGAAGCTTTCTTT. The encoded protein is CATSREEDGNTEAFF. The chain uses TRBV15 and TRBJ1-1, with unresolved D. This CDR3 comprises 15 residues. V lost 0 bases to trimming and J lost 2 bases, with 10 bases between them. From germline, CDR1 is LNHNV and CDR2 YYDKDF (reference sequence).

The chain links TRBV29-1 to TRBJ2-7; the D call may be TRBD1 or TRBD2 (5 bases each). Trimming cost V 7 bases and J 3 bases, with 19 bases left between them. The V gene's germline CDR1 is SQVTM and CDR2 ANQGSEA. The CDR3 has 14 residues. As DNA, the CDR3 is TGCAGCGCGGGCGTCCGGGGCCTCAACTACGAGCAGTACTTC. Translating it yields CSAGVRGLNYEQYF.

This rearrangement joins TRBV5-1 to TRBJ2-4, with 15 bases lining up with TRBD2. The CDR3 consists of 16 residues. Germline-derived CDR1 and CDR2 are SGHRS and YFSETQ. J gave up 7 bases and V 3 bases, and 5 bases lay outside the gene matches. Here the CDR3 reads CASSSGLAGGRNIQYF. The CDR3 nucleotides read TGCGCCAGCAGCTCGGGACTAGCGGGAGGTCGGAACATTCAGTACTTC.

The CDR3 DNA reads TGTGCCAGCAGCCGAATCCGACAGGGATCCGAGCAGTACTTC. Translating it yields CASSRIRQGSEQYF. V is TRBV13 and J is TRBJ2-5, with 7 bases fitting TRBD1. The end of the DNA is better explained by TRBJ2-7, so the J call may be wrong. Germline CDR1 and CDR2: PRHDT and FYEKMQ (reference sequence). The CDR3 runs to 14 residues.

The rearrangement joins TRBV7-9 to TRBJ1-5; TRBD1 might be the D (6 bases). The CDR3 is made up of 16 amino acids. The V end lost 5 bases, the J end lost 1 base, and 15 bases lay between the germline ends. In germline, CDR1 is SEHNR, CDR2 FQNEAQ (reference sequence). The CDR3 coding sequence is TGTGCCAGCAGCAGAGGGACACCGGGGAGCAATCAGCCCCAGCATTTT. It encodes CASSRGTPGSNQPQHF.

This clonotype showed up just a few times. The chain employs TRBV29-1 and TRBJ2-1, with a weak D call TRBD2 (5 bases). Germline V gives CDR1 SQVTM, CDR2 ANQGSEA. Between the trimmed V and J ends, which lost 3 bases and 1 base, there was a span of 10 bases. The CDR3 length is 14 residues. CDR3 DNA: TGCAGCGTTGATAGCGAGCGGTCCTACAATGAGCAGTTCTTC. This gives the protein CSVDSERSYNEQFF.

This rearrangement joins TRBV12-3 or TRBV12-4 to TRBJ1-5; D may be TRBD1 (5 bases). The CDR3 totals 15 residues. The V end lost 5 bases, the J end lost 3 bases, and 14 bases lay between the germline ends. The CDR3 region is CASSQQVLDNQPQHF. The CDR3, as DNA: TGTGCCAGCAGTCAACAGGTACTCGACAATCAGCCCCAGCATTTT.

This chain joins TRBV4-1 and TRBJ2-1, with 9 bases lining up with TRBD2. Trimming at V came to 1 base and at J to 7 bases, leaving 8 bases not matched to a gene. Germline V gene sequence: CDR1 MGHRA, CDR2 YSYEKL. The CDR3 sequence is 16 residues long. The CDR3: CASSQVLAGLGNEQFF. CDR3 nucleotides: TGCGCCAGCAGCCAAGTACTAGCGGGCTTAGGGAATGAGCAGTTCTTC.

V usage is TRBV30 and J usage is TRBJ2-3; a weak D match, TRBD2 (6 bases). This CDR3 region has 16 residues. Germline V gene sequence: CDR1 GTSNPN, CDR2 SVGIG (reference sequence). Trimming shortened V by 2 bases and J by 3 bases, and 18 bases separated the two germline ends. The CDR3 bases are TGTGCCTGGAGTTCCAGGAGCGGGTTTCCAACAGATACGCAGTATTTT. This gives the protein CAWSSRSGFPTDTQYF.

On this clonotype itself: One end of the junction fails to match germline, which may point to a read error. V is TRBV6-1 and J is TRBJ2-1; D is ambiguous. The CDR3 extends over 11 amino acids. CDR1 MNHNS and CDR2 SASEGT come from the germline V gene. CDR3: CTSSEWNEQFF. The CDR3 DNA is TGTACCAGCAGTGAGTGGAATGAGCAGTTCTTC.

Ten or more counts support this clonotype. This sequence joins TRBV7-2 and TRBJ2-7, with D unclear. Germline CDR1 reads SGHTA; CDR2 reads FQGNSA. Between the trimmed V and J ends, which lost 5 bases and 4 bases, there was a span of 6 bases. The CDR3 is 11 amino acids. The DNA for the CDR3 is TGTGCCAGCAGCCCTCAATACGAGCAGTACTTC. Translating it yields CASSPQYEQYF.

The rearrangement uses TRBV6-6 and TRBJ2-4; D gene ambiguous. With the DNA end fitting TRBJ2-5 better, the J assignment may be wrong. The CDR3 covers 13 residues. Germline CDR1 is MNHNY and CDR2 is SVGAGI (reference sequence). The DNA for the CDR3 is TGTGCCAGCAGCAAACTGGGGATAGAGACCCAGTACTTC. It translates to CASSKLGIETQYF.

The chain joins TRBV5-1 to TRBJ2-7; 9 bases are a match to TRBD2. The CDR3 sequence is 17 residues long. V shed 0 bases, J shed 2 bases, and the junction held 9 bases outside the gene matches. Germline V CDR1 and CDR2: SGHRS, YFSETQ. CDR3 protein: CASSLGTWGLAAYEQYF. In DNA form, the CDR3 reads TGCGCCAGCAGCTTGGGGACGTGGGGACTAGCAGCCTACGAGCAGTACTTC.

The V gene is TRBV7-2, the J gene TRBJ1-2; D remains unclear. Trimming shortened V by 2 bases and J by 8 bases, and 18 bases separated the two germline ends. The CDR3 covers 15 residues. Germline V CDR1 and CDR2: SGHTA, FQGNSA. CDR3 in DNA: TGTGCCAGCAGCTTACGGCCTGAGCGGATGGGGGGCTACACCTTC. This codes for CASSLRPERMGGYTF.

The chain links TRBV11-2 to TRBJ2-2; 7 nucleotides match TRBD2. CDR3 length: 18 residues. Germline V gives CDR1 SGHAT, CDR2 FQNNGV. V gave up 1 base and J gave up 1 base; unmatched junction bases: 9. The CDR3 protein is CASSLALSRGENTGELFF. CDR3 sequence (DNA): TGTGCCAGCAGCTTAGCGCTGTCCCGGGGGGAGAACACCGGGGAGCTGTTTTTT.

J is TRBJ1-2 and V is TRBV10-3, with 9 nucleotides matching TRBD1. This CDR3 region has 16 residues. After removal of 1 base from V and 1 base from J, the junction contained 4 bases not matched to a gene. Germline V gives CDR1 ENHRY, CDR2 SYGVKD. The CDR3 reads CAISEWDRADNYGYTF. CDR3 in DNA: TGTGCCATCAGTGAGTGGGACAGGGCCGATAACTATGGCTACACCTTC.

V gene TRBV6-2 or TRBV6-3 combines with J gene TRBJ2-4; D not certain. TRBJ2-7 explains the end of the DNA better; the J call may be wrong. CDR1 MNHEY and CDR2 SVGEGT come from the germline V gene. The CDR3 spans 12 residues. CDR3 sequence reads: CASSYRIYEQYF. The CDR3 DNA follows: TGTGCCAGCAGTTACCGCATTTACGAGCAGTACTTC.

This clonotype showed up just once. This rearrangement joins TRBV2 to TRBJ1-5, with 8 bases aligning to TRBD1. The V gene end was trimmed by 5 bases and the J gene end by 5 bases; junction bases not matched to a gene: 5. Germline V CDR1 and CDR2: SNHLY, FYNNEI. The CDR3 contains 14 residues. This chain's CDR3 is CASSQGAQDQPQHF. The CDR3 bases are TGTGCCAGCAGTCAGGGGGCGCAAGATCAGCCCCAGCATTTT.

The gene calls are TRBV7-9 and TRBJ2-7; D might be TRBD1 or TRBD2, each matching 6 bases. Per germline, CDR1 SEHNR and CDR2 FQNEAQ (reference sequence). The CDR3 loop spans 16 amino acids. The V end was cut by 6 bases, the J end by 3 bases, with 21 bases between. The CDR3 reads CASRGLTGRFYYEQYF. The CDR3 bases are TGTGCCAGCAGAGGCCTCACAGGGAGGTTTTACTACGAGCAGTACTTC.

This chain links TRBV29-1 with TRBJ2-7; D may be TRBD2 (6 bases). Trimming took off 5 bases at V and 5 bases at J, with 19 bases between the two ends. This CDR3 has 14 residues. Germline-derived CDR1 and CDR2 are SQVTM and ANQGSEA. The CDR3 sequence is CSVSFRLVGDEQYF. The CDR3 nucleotides are TGCAGCGTTAGTTTCCGACTAGTGGGCGACGAGCAGTACTTC.

The genes are TRBV4-2 and TRBJ2-1; 13 bases map to TRBD2. Germline CDR1 reads LGHNA; CDR2 reads YNFKEQ. The length of the CDR3 is 17 residues. Trimming removed 0 bases from V and 8 bases from J; junction bases left unmatched: 7. The CDR3 sequence: CASSQEGLAGVPHEQFF. CDR3 DNA sequence: TGTGCCAGCAGCCAAGAAGGACTAGCGGGAGTCCCCCATGAGCAGTTCTTC.

This rearrangement joins TRBV12-3 or TRBV12-4 to TRBJ2-7; 7 positions agree with TRBD2. The J call is uncertain, as TRBJ2-5 better fits the DNA end. The CDR3 has 15 amino acids. CDR3 nucleotides: TGTGCCAGCAGTTTCGGGGGGACTTCCAAGGAGACCCAGTACTTC. It is translated as CASSFGGTSKETQYF.

The chain carries TRBV20-1 and TRBJ2-3; possibly TRBD2 for D (5 bases). This CDR3 comprises 12 residues. Deletions cut 3 bases from V and 5 bases from J, with 9 bases between. CDR1 DFQATT and CDR2 SNEGSKA come from the germline V gene (reference sequence). The CDR3 loop reads CSASTSGDTQYF. CDR3 DNA: TGCAGTGCTAGTACCAGCGGAGATACGCAGTATTTT.

V gene TRBV7-2 combines with J gene TRBJ1-5; D remains unclear. This CDR3 has 15 residues. Trimming cost V 5 bases and J 5 bases, with 16 bases left between them. Germline V lookup: CDR1 SGHTA, CDR2 FQGNSA. This CDR3 reads CASSLEVASHQPQHF. The CDR3 nucleotides read TGTGCCAGCAGCCTAGAGGTGGCCAGCCATCAGCCCCAGCATTTT.

This sequence joins TRBV4-1 and TRBJ1-2, with D tentatively TRBD1 (5 bases). With 1 base removed from V and 5 bases from J, the gap between germline ends came to 17 bases. The CDR3 loop spans 16 amino acids. The germline V gene has CDR1 MGHRA and CDR2 YSYEKL. CDR3 sequence: CASSQGDPTPVYGYTF. The CDR3 nucleotides are TGCGCCAGCAGCCAAGGGGACCCTACACCGGTGTATGGCTACACCTTC.

CDR3 sequence: CSVPGRGTFYEQYF. The CDR3 nucleotides are TGCAGTGTTCCGGGGCGGGGGACTTTTTACGAGCAGTACTTC. The rearrangement uses TRBV20-1 and TRBJ2-5; 7 nucleotides match TRBD2. The DNA matches TRBJ2-7 better at its end, which makes the J call doubtful. Germline V CDR1 and CDR2: DFQATT, SNEGSKA (reference sequence). The CDR3 is 14 amino acids.

This clonotype was detected a few times. The J gene is TRBJ2-3, the V gene TRBV6-5; D is uncertain. Germline-derived CDR1 and CDR2 are MNHEY and SVGAGI. The CDR3 runs to 13 residues. The V end was cut by 6 bases, the J end by 2 bases, with 9 bases between. The CDR3 sequence: CASRPRITDTQYF. The CDR3 bases are TGTGCCAGCAGGCCGAGGATCACAGATACGCAGTATTTT.